One sample yielded the 9 T cell receptor beta chains listed below, sequenced in a study of shared clonotypes between healthy human individuals. The repertoire was sequenced with immunoSEQ multiplex PCR; TCRdb's copy has only in-frame clones and lacks some. This table holds around 1.1 million clones, approximately 77% found once. Material: memory CD4+ T cells from PBMCs. Stated subset: CD45RA-negative fraction. The receptors come from a man younger than 35 in good health. Some clones in this sample may be carry-over from other donors' samples.

CDR3 residues: CASVGRGGIGRMYEQYF. The CDR3 nucleotides are TGTGCCAGTGTCGGGAGGGGCGGGATCGGACGGATGTACGAGCAGTACTTC. The rearrangement joins TRBV28 to TRBJ2-7; 8 nucleotides line up with TRBD2. This CDR3 has 17 residues. CDR1 and CDR2 (germline): MDHEN, SYDVKM. After removal of 9 bases from V and 4 bases from J, the junction contained 20 bases not matched to a gene.

This chain connects TRBV6-5 to TRBJ2-7; 13 nucleotides line up with TRBD2. CDR1 is MNHEY and CDR2 is SVGAGI in the germline V gene. With V trimmed by 2 bases and J by 12 bases, 10 bases remained unmatched. The length of the CDR3 is 15 residues. Here the CDR3 reads CASSYAATSGRQLYF. The CDR3 DNA reads TGTGCCAGCAGTTACGCCGCGACTAGCGGGAGGCAACTGTACTTC.

This clone appeared a few times. The chain uses TRBV7-6 and TRBJ2-7; 11 nucleotides agree with TRBD2. Germline CDR1 reads SGHVS; CDR2 reads FNYEAQ. Trimming took 1 base from V and 1 from J; bases not matched to a gene: 3. The CDR3 spans 16 residues. This CDR3 is CASSLEASGRSYEQYF. CDR3 nucleotide sequence: TGTGCCAGCAGCTTAGAGGCTAGCGGGAGGTCCTACGAGCAGTACTTC.

The chain is built from TRBV7-8 and TRBJ2-7; 10 bases align to TRBD2. This CDR3 region has 14 residues. The germline gives CDR1 SGHVS, CDR2 FQNEAQ. V shed 6 bases, J shed 1 base, and the junction held 3 bases outside the gene matches. For the CDR3, the DNA is TGTGCCAGCAGAGCGGGAGGGAATTCCTACGAGCAGTACTTC. As protein: CASRAGGNSYEQYF.

The V and J genes are TRBV28 and TRBJ1-3; the match to TRBD1 covers 10 bases. The CDR3 is 15 residues long. Germline CDR1 MDHEN, CDR2 SYDVKM. After removal of 5 bases from V and 13 bases from J, the junction contained 14 bases not matched to a gene. Written as DNA, the CDR3 is TGTGCCAGCAGTGAAACCCGGGACAGGGGAGGGGGGATATATTTT. It codes for CASSETRDRGGGIYF.

This clone showed up many times. The rearrangement uses TRBV7-6 and TRBJ2-5; D ambiguous. CDR3 length: 12 residues. CDR1 and CDR2 (germline): SGHVS, FNYEAQ. V dropped 5 bases and J dropped 5 bases, with 9 bases sitting between them. For the CDR3, the DNA is TGTGCCAGCAGCCGGGTCGGGGAGACCCAGTACTTC. It specifies CASSRVGETQYF.

This clone came up once. One base away lies a much larger clone, so this may be a sequencing read error. The chain combines TRBV11-2 with TRBJ1-2, with 7 bases identical to TRBD1. J gave up 6 bases and V 1 base, and 2 bases lay outside the gene matches. In germline, CDR1 is SGHAT, CDR2 FQNNGV. The CDR3 is made up of 13 amino acids. The CDR3 is CASSLVRGHGYTF. The CDR3 DNA is TGTGCCAGCAGCTTAGTAAGGGGGCATGGCTACACCTTC. The whole variable domain, remainder taken from reference TRBV11-2 and TRBJ1-2, is EAGVAQSPRYKIIEKRQSVAFWCNPISGHATLYWYQQILGQGPKLLIQFQNNGVVDDSQLPKDRFSAERLKGVDSTLKIQPAKLEDSAVYLCASSLVRGHGYTFGSGTRLTVV.

The chain employs TRBV6-6 and TRBJ1-2, with D hard to call. The V gene lost 2 bases and the J gene lost 3 bases, with 10 bases spanning the gap. Germline V gives CDR1 MNHNY, CDR2 SVGAGI (reference sequence). The CDR3 sequence is 14 residues long. CDR3 loop: CASSYPTYDYGYTF. The CDR3, as DNA: TGTGCCAGCAGTTACCCGACTTATGACTATGGCTACACCTTC.

V is TRBV5-4 and J is TRBJ2-7; perhaps TRBD2 as D (6 bases). The germline gives CDR1 SGHNT, CDR2 YYREEE (reference sequence). V lost 4 bases and J lost 3, with 14 bases in between. The CDR3 totals 14 residues. Written as DNA, the CDR3 is TGTGCCAGCAGCGCCCGGGACGGGGGCTACGAGCAGTACTTC. This codes for CASSARDGGYEQYF.